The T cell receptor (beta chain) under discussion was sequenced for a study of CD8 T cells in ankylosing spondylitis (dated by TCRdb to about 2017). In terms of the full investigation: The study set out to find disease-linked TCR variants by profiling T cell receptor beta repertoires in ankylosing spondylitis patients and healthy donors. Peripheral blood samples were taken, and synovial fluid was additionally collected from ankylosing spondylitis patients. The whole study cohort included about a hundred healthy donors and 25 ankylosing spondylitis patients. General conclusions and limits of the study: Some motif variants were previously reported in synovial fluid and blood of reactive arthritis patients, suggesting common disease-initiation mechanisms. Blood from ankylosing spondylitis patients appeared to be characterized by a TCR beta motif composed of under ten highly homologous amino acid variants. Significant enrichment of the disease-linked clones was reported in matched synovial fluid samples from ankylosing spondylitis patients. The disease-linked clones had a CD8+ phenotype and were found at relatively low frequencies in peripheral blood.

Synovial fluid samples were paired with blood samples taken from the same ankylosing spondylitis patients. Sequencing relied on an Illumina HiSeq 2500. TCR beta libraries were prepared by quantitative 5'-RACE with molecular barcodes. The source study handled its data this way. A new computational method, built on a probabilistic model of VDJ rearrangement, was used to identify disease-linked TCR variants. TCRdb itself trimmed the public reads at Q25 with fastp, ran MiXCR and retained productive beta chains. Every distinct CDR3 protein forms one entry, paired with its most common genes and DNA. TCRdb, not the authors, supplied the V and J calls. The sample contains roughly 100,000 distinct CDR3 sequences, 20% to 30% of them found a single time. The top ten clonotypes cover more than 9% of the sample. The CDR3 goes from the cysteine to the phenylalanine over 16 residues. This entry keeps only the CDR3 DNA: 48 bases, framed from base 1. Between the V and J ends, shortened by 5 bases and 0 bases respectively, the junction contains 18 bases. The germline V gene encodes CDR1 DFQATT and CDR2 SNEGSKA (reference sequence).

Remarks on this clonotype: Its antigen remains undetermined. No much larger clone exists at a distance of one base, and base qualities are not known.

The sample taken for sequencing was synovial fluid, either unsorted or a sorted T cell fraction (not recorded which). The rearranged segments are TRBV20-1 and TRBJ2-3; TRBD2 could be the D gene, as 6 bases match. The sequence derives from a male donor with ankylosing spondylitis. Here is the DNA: TGCAGTGCTGGTCGGGACTCCCGAACTAGCACAGATACGCAGTATTTT. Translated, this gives CSAGRDSRTSTDTQYF.